These T cell receptor beta chains were read from a single sample in a study of CD8 T cells in ankylosing spondylitis. TCRdb reprocessed the 5' RACE reads with MiXCR, giving one entry per CDR3 protein. The sample has fewer than 750,000 distinct CDR3 sequences, about 20% seen once. Sequencing was performed on blood, either unsorted or a sorted T cell fraction (not recorded which). The receptors here all came from a male donor with ankylosing spondylitis. The CDR3 runs from the conserved cysteine through the conserved F or W. D genes are given only for firm matches. A clone size is listed for some rows: how often the clone was seen (once, few, many), or a class if it is expanded.

J,V,D,size,length,CDR3,DNA
TRBJ1-2,TRBV27,TRBD1,.,14,CASSLTGVNYGYTF,TGTGCCAGCAGTTTAACAGGGGTGAACTATGGCTACACCTTC
TRBJ2-1,TRBV2,TRBD2,few,14,CASSVFGGSFEQFF,TGTGCCAGCAGTGTTTTTGGCGGGAGCTTTGAGCAGTTCTTC
TRBJ1-1,TRBV28,.,.,15,CASSSYRAGPPEAFF,TGTGCCAGCAGTTCATACCGGGCCGGGCCCCCTGAAGCTTTCTTT
TRBJ1-1,TRBV4-1,.,many,18,CASSQGRMISGVNTEAFF,TGCGCCAGCAGCCAAGGGCGGATGATTTCAGGGGTGAACACTGAAGCTTTCTTT
TRBJ1-1,TRBV7-9,TRBD1,.,17,CASSLARGQGMNTEAFF,TGTGCCAGCAGCTTAGCCAGGGGGCAGGGGATGAACACTGAAGCTTTCTTT
TRBJ1-1,TRBV11-2,.,.,15,CASSFRGQLNTEAFF,TGTGCCAGCAGCTTTCGAGGACAACTGAACACTGAAGCTTTCTTT
TRBJ1-2,TRBV20-1,TRBD1,.,13,CSARETGNYGYTF,TGCAGTGCTAGAGAGACAGGGAACTATGGCTACACCTTC
TRBJ2-7,TRBV20-1,.,few,16,CSARDPKGTTAYEQYF,TGCAGTGCTAGAGATCCCAAAGGAACGACGGCCTACGAGCAGTACTTC
TRBJ2-7,TRBV28,TRBD2,few,20,CASSYAIVFNWTSGSYEQYF,TGTGCCAGCAGTTATGCAATTGTATTTAATTGGACTAGCGGCTCCTACGAGCAGTACTTC
TRBJ1-1,TRBV4-1,TRBD1,.,16,CASSQDPGQGGTEAFF,TGCGCCAGCAGCCAAGATCCCGGACAGGGAGGCACTGAAGCTTTCTTT
TRBJ2-1,TRBV11-1,TRBD2,.,19,CASSRTTTSGPEGYNEQFF,TGTGCCAGCAGCCGCACAACGACTAGCGGCCCAGAGGGGTACAATGAGCAGTTCTTC
TRBJ2-3,TRBV12-3/TRBV12-4,.,.,15,CASSLLRPDSDTQYF,TGTGCCAGCAGTTTATTGAGGCCCGACTCAGATACGCAGTATTTT
TRBJ1-2,TRBV7-9,.,.,16,CASSLGGTRPNYGYTF,TGTGCCAGCAGCTTAGGGGGCACTCGACCTAACTATGGCTACACCTTC
TRBJ2-5,TRBV28,.,.,18,CASSHGRGTATDQETQYF,TGTGCCAGCAGCCACGGGAGGGGGACAGCGACCGACCAAGAGACCCAGTACTTC
TRBJ1-3,TRBV7-2,.,.,16,CASSRGVFQAGNTIYF,TGTGCCAGCAGCCGAGGGGTCTTTCAGGCTGGGAACACCATATATTTT
TRBJ2-2,TRBV7-9,.,.,16,CASSLGRQLNTGELFF,TGTGCCAGCAGCTTAGGTCGGCAGCTCAACACCGGGGAGCTGTTTTTT
TRBJ2-2,TRBV24-1,.,few,14,CATTEGANTGELFF,TGTGCCACCACTGAAGGGGCGAACACCGGGGAGCTGTTTTTT
TRBJ2-7,TRBV28,.,few,12,CASSFGLSEQYF,TGTGCCAGCAGCTTTGGCCTGTCCGAGCAGTACTTC
TRBJ1-1,TRBV7-9,.,few,13,CASSPGWAGEAFF,TGTGCCAGCAGCCCGGGTTGGGCGGGGGAAGCTTTCTTT
TRBJ1-1,TRBV6-1,TRBD1,few,18,CASSPMDRGWGMNTEAFF,TGTGCCAGCAGTCCGATGGACAGGGGGTGGGGTATGAACACTGAAGCTTTCTTT
TRBJ1-1,TRBV4-1,.,few,13,CASSQASGTEAFF,TGCGCCAGCAGCCAAGCGAGCGGCACTGAAGCTTTCTTT
TRBJ2-3,TRBV3-1,.,many,18,CASSQDSRPGPDTDTQYF,TGTGCCAGCAGCCAAGATAGCAGACCGGGACCCGACACAGATACGCAGTATTTT
TRBJ2-1,TRBV20-1,.,few,15,CSARPPRGTYNEQFF,TGCAGTGCTAGACCGCCGAGGGGGACCTACAATGAGCAGTTCTTC